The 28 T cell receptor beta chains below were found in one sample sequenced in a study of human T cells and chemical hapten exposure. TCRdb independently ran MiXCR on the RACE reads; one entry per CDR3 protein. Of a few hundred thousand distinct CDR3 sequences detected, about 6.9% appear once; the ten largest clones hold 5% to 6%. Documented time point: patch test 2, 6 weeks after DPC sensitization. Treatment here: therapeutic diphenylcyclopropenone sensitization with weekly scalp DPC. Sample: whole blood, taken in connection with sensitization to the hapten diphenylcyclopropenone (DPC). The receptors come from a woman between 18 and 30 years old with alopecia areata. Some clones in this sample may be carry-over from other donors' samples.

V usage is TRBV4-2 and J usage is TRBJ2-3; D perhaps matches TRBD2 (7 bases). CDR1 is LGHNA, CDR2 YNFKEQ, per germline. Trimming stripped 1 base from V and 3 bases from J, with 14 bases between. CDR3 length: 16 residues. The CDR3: CASSQGGGLGTDTQYF. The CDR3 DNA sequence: TGTGCCAGCAGCCAAGGGGGGGGCCTGGGGACAGATACGCAGTATTTT.

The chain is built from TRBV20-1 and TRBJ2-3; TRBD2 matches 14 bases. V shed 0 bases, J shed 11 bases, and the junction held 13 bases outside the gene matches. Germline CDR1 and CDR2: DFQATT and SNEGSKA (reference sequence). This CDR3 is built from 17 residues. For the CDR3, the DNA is TGCAGTGCTAGAGATCGGGGACTAGCGGGGGAGAGATGGGTGCAGTATTTT. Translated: CSARDRGLAGERWVQYF.

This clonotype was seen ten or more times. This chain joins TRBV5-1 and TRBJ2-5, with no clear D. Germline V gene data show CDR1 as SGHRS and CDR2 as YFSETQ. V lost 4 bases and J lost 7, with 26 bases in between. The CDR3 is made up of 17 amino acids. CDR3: CASSPPRNGEAPSTQYF. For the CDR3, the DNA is TGCGCCAGCAGCCCCCCAAGAAACGGTGAGGCGCCTTCGACCCAGTACTTC.

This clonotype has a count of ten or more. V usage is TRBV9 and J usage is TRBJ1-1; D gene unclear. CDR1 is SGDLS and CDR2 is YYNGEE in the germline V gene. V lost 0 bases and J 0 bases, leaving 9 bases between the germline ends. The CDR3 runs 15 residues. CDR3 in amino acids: CASSVDGHLNTEAFF. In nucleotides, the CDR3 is TGTGCCAGCAGCGTAGATGGGCACTTGAACACTGAAGCTTTCTTT. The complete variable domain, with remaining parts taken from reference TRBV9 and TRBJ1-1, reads DSGVTQTPKHLITATGQRVTLRCSPRSGDLSVYWYQQSLDQGLQFLIQYYNGEERAKGNILERFSAQQFPDLHSELNLSSLELGDSALYFCASSVDGHLNTEAFFGQGTRLTVV.

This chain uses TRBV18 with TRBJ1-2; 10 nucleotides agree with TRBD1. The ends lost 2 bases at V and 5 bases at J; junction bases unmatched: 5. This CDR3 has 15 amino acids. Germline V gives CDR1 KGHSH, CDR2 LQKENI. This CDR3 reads CASSPAGQGEYGYTF. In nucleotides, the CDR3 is TGTGCCAGCTCACCAGCAGGACAGGGGGAATATGGCTACACCTTC.

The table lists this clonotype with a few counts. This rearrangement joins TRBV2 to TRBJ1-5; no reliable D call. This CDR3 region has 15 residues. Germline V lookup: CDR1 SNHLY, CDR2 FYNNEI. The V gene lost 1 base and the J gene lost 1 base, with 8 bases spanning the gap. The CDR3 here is CASSEVTSSNQPQHF. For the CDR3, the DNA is TGTGCCAGCAGTGAAGTGACAAGCAGCAATCAGCCCCAGCATTTT.

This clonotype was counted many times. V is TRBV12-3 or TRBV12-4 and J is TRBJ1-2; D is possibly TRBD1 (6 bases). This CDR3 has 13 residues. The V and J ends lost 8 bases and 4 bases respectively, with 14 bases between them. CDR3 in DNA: TGTGCCAGCGGGAGCGACAGGATCTATGGCTACACCTTC. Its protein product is CASGSDRIYGYTF.

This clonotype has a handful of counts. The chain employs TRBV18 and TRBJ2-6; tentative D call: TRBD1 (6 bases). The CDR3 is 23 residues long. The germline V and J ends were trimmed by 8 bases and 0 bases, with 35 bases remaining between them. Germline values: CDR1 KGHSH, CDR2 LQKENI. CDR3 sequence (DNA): TGTGCCAGCCAGGGGTTTGTCCGGGGTAACGCGACCACAACTAACTCTGGGGCCAACGTCCTGACTTTC. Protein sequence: CASQGFVRGNATTTNSGANVLTF.

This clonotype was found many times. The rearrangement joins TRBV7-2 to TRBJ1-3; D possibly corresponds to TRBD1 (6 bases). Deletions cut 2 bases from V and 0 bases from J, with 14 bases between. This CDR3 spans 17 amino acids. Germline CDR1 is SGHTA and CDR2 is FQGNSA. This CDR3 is CASSLNSGVRSGNTIYF. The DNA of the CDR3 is TGTGCCAGCAGCTTAAATTCAGGGGTGCGCTCTGGAAACACCATATATTTT.

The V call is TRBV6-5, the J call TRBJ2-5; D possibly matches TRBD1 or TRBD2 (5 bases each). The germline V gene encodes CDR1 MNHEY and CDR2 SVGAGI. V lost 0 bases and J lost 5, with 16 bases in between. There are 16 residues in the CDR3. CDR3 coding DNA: TGTGCCAGCAGTTACTCCGGGACCACAGCCGGGGAGACCCAGTACTTC. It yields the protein CASSYSGTTAGETQYF.

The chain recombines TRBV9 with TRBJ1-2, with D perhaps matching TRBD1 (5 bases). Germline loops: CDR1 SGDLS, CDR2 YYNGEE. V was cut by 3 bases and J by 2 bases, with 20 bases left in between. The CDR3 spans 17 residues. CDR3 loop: CASSGQSKAPSNYGYTF. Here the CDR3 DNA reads TGTGCCAGCAGCGGACAGTCGAAGGCGCCTTCAAACTATGGCTACACCTTC.

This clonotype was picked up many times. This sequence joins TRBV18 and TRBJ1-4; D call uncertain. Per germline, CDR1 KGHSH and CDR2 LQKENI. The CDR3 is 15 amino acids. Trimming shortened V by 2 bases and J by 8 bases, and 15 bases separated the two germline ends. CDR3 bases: TGTGCCAGCTCACCAGTAGTGTCCAAAGAGGAAAAACTGTTTTTT. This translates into CASSPVVSKEEKLFF.

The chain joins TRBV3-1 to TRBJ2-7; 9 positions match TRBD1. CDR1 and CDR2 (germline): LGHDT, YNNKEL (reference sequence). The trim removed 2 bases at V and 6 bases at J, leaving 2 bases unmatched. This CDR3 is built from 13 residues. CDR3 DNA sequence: TGTGCCAGCAGCCAAATGGACAGGGGCGAGCAGTACTTC. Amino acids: CASSQMDRGEQYF.

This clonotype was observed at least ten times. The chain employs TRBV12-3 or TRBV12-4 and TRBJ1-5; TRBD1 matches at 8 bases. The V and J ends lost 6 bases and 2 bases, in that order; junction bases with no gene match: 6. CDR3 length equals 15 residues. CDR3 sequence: CASRFGQGGNQPQHF. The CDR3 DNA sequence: TGTGCCAGCAGGTTTGGACAGGGAGGCAATCAGCCCCAGCATTTT.

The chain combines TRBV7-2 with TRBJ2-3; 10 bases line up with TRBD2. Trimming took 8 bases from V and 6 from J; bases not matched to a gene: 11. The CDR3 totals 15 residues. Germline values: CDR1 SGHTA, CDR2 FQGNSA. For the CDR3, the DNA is TGTGCCAGCGTTAGTCGAGCGGGGGGGCCGGATACGCAGTATTTT. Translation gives CASVSRAGGPDTQYF.

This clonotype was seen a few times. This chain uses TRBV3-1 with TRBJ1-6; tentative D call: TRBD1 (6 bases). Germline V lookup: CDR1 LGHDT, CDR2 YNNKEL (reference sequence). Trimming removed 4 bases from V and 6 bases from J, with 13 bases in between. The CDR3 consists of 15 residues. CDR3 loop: CASSRPGARNSPLHF. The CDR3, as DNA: TGTGCCAGCAGCCGGCCGGGGGCCCGTAATTCACCCCTCCACTTT.

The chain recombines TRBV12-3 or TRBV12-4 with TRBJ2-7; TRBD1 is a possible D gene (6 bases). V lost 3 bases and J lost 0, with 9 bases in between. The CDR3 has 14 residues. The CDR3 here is CASSFVGASYEQYF. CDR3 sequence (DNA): TGTGCCAGCAGTTTCGTGGGGGCCTCCTACGAGCAGTACTTC.

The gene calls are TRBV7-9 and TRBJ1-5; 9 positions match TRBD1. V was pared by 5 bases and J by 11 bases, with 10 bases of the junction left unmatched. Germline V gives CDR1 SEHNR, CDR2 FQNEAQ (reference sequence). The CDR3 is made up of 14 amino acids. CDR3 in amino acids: CASSSRTGVATQHF. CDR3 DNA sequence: TGTGCCAGCAGCAGCAGGACAGGGGTCGCGACCCAGCATTTT.

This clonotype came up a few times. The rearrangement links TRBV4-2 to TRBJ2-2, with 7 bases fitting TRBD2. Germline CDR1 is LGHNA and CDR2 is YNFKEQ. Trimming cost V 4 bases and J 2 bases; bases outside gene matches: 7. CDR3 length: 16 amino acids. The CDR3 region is CASSLRGELNTGELFF. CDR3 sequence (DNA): TGTGCCAGCAGCCTTCGGGGGGAGCTTAACACCGGGGAGCTGTTTTTT.

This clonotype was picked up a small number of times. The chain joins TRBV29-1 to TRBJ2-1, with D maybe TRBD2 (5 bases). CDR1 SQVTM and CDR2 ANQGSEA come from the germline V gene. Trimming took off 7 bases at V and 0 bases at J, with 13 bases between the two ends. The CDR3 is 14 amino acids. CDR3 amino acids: CSAASRGSYNEQFF. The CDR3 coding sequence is TGCAGCGCCGCCAGTCGGGGCTCCTACAATGAGCAGTTCTTC.

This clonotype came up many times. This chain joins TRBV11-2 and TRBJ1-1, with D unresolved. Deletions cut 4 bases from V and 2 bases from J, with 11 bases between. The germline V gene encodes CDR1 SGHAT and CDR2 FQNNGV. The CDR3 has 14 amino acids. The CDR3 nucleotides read TGTGCCAGCAGCTCTCGTAGAGATAACACTGAAGCTTTCTTT. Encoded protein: CASSSRRDNTEAFF.

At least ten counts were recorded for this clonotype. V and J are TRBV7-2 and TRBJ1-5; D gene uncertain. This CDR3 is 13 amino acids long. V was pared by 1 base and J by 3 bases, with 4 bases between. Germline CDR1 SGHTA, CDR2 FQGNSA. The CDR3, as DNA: TGTGCCAGCAGCTTAGTCATCAATCAGCCCCAGCATTTT. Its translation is CASSLVINQPQHF.

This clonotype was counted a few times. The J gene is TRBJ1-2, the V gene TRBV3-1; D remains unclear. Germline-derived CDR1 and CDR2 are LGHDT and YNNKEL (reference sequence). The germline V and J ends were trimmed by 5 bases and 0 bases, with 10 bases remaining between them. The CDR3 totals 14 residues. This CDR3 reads CASSTPGTNYGYTF. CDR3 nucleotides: TGTGCCAGCAGCACCCCCGGGACTAACTATGGCTACACCTTC. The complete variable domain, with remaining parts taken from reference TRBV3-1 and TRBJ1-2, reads DTAVSQTPKYLVTQMGNDKSIKCEQNLGHDTMYWYKQDSKKFLKIMFSYNNKELIINETVPNRFSPKSPDKAHLNLHINSLELGDSAVYFCASSTPGTNYGYTFGSGTRLTVV.

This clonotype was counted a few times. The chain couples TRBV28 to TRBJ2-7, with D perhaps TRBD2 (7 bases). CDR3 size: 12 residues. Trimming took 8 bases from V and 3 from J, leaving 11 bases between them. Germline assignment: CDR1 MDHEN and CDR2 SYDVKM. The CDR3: CASGGAVYEQYF. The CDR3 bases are TGTGCCAGCGGGGGGGCCGTCTACGAGCAGTACTTC.

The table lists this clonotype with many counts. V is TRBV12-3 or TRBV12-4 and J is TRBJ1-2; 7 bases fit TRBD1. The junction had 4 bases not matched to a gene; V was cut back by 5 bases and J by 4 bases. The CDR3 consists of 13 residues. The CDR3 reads CASSVDRAYGYTF. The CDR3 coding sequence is TGTGCCAGCAGTGTAGACAGGGCCTATGGCTACACCTTC.

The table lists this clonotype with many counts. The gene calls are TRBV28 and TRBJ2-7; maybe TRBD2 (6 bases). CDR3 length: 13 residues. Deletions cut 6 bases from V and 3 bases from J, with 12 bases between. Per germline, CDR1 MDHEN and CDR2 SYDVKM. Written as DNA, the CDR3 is TGTGCCAGCAGCTCACTAGCACTCTACGAGCAGTACTTC. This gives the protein CASSSLALYEQYF.

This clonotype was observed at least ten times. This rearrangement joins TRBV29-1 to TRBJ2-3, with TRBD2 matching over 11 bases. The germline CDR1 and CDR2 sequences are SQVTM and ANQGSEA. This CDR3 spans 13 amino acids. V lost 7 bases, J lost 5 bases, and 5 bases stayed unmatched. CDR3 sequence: CSGIAGGLDTQYF. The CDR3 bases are TGCAGCGGGATAGCGGGGGGGCTAGATACGCAGTATTTT.

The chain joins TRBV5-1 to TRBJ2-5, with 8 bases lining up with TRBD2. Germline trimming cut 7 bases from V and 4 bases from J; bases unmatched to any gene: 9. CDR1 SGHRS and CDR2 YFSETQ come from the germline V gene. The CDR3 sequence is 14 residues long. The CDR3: CASSAGLAGETQYF. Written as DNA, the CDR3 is TGCGCCAGCTCCGCGGGGCTAGCGGGAGAGACCCAGTACTTC.